A single sample is the source of the 29 T cell receptor beta chains below, sequenced in a study of T-cell reconstitution after alpha-beta-depleted transplantation in children. A TCRbeta library incorporating unique molecular identifiers was prepared. Using its own MiXCR run on the PCR reads, TCRdb lists one record per CDR3 protein. Of roughly 350,000 distinct CDR3 sequences in the sample, 15% to 20% were seen once. The starting material was PBMCs, mostly from graft donor cells, obtained 360 days after TCRalphabeta/CD19-depleted stem cell transplant. Source of these receptors: a male patient between 2 and 10 years old who had a stem cell transplant for acute lymphoblastic leukemia, so the T cells may come from the graft donor.

This clonotype came up a few times. The chain has TRBV4-1 and TRBJ2-1; 8 bases map to TRBD2. CDR3 size: 16 residues. Germline CDR1 MGHRA, CDR2 YSYEKL. Trimming removed 2 bases from V and 3 bases from J; junction bases left unmatched: 6. The CDR3 reads CASSQQGLVHYNEQFF. CDR3 nucleotides: TGCGCCAGCAGCCAACAGGGACTAGTCCACTACAATGAGCAGTTCTTC.

V usage is TRBV5-4 and J usage is TRBJ2-1, with 10 nucleotides matching TRBD2. V shed 0 bases and J 9 bases; nucleotides not matched to a gene: 15. From germline, CDR1 is SGHNT and CDR2 YYREEE (reference sequence). The length of the CDR3 is 18 residues. This CDR3 reads CASSLGRGRLAGVGEQFF. The DNA of the CDR3 is TGTGCCAGCAGCTTGGGCAGGGGGCGGCTAGCGGGAGTGGGTGAGCAGTTCTTC.

This clonotype was seen only a few times. The CDR3 spells CASSYSSGRDRSNTGELFF. DNA for the CDR3: TGTGCCAGCAGTTACTCTAGCGGGAGGGATCGATCGAACACCGGGGAGCTGTTTTTT. The gene calls are TRBV6-2 or TRBV6-3 and TRBJ2-2; the match to TRBD2 covers 11 bases. The CDR3 contains 19 residues. V lost 0 bases, J lost 0 bases, and 6 bases stayed unmatched. Germline V CDR1 and CDR2: MNHEY, SVGEGT.

This clonotype was picked up a small number of times. This chain connects TRBV5-4 to TRBJ2-2; TRBD2 might be the D (6 bases). V shed 2 bases and J shed 0 bases, with 11 bases lying between them. This CDR3 comprises 16 residues. Germline assignment: CDR1 SGHNT and CDR2 YYREEE (reference sequence). CDR3 residues: CASSFQGLANTGELFF. CDR3 nucleotides: TGTGCCAGCAGCTTTCAGGGACTCGCGAACACCGGGGAGCTGTTTTTT.

This clonotype was observed at least ten times. J is TRBJ2-2 and V is TRBV27; D is undetermined. V lost 3 bases to trimming and J lost 5 bases, with 16 bases between them. CDR1 is MNHEY, CDR2 SMNVEV, per germline (reference sequence). The CDR3 loop spans 16 amino acids. The CDR3 reads CASSFAAPFRTGELFF. The CDR3 region has the DNA TGTGCCAGCAGTTTTGCGGCCCCCTTTAGGACCGGGGAGCTGTTTTTT.

This clonotype was observed a few times. The chain combines TRBV7-3 with TRBJ2-5; the D gene is possibly TRBD1 (6 bases). The CDR3 has 13 amino acids. V dropped 1 base and J dropped 7 bases, with 10 bases sitting between them. Germline values: CDR1 SGHTA, CDR2 FQGTGA. The CDR3 here is CASSLMDRGTQYF. CDR3 coding DNA: TGTGCCAGCAGCTTAATGGACAGAGGGACCCAGTACTTC.

The DNA for the CDR3 is TGTGCCAGCAGTTTATGGACTAGCGGCTCCAATGAGCAGTTCTTC. The encoded protein is CASSLWTSGSNEQFF. The J gene is TRBJ2-1, the V gene TRBV27, with TRBD2 identical over 10 bases. CDR1 is MNHEY and CDR2 is SMNVEV in the germline V gene (reference sequence). The CDR3 length is 15 residues. V shed 1 base, J shed 6 bases, and the junction held 3 bases outside the gene matches.

This clonotype was observed a few times. This chain links TRBV5-1 with TRBJ2-3; TRBD1 is a possible D gene (6 bases). This CDR3 is built from 14 residues. Between the trimmed V and J ends, which lost 4 bases and 2 bases, there was a span of 11 bases. Germline V gene data show CDR1 as SGHRS and CDR2 as YFSETQ. The CDR3 here is CASSRGQNTDTQYF. CDR3 nucleotides: TGCGCCAGCAGCCGAGGACAGAACACAGATACGCAGTATTTT.

This chain links TRBV30 with TRBJ2-5; TRBD1 agrees at 7 bases. The CDR3 is 13 residues long. The germline CDR1 and CDR2 sequences are GTSNPN and SVGIG (reference sequence). Trimming at V came to 4 bases and at J to 5 bases, leaving 7 bases not matched to a gene. CDR3 region: CAWKQGIRETQYF. The CDR3 DNA reads TGTGCCTGGAAACAGGGGATTCGGGAGACCCAGTACTTC.

The chain combines TRBV12-3 or TRBV12-4 with TRBJ2-4; D uncertain. The CDR3 spans 15 residues. The germline V and J ends were trimmed by 5 bases and 3 bases, with 14 bases remaining between them. The CDR3 nucleotides are TGTGCCAGCAGTCCAGGACCCTTTAGCAAAAACATTCAGTACTTC. Protein sequence: CASSPGPFSKNIQYF.

In the case of this clonotype: The CDR3 does not end in the conserved phenylalanine or tryptophan, so this is likely a read error. This rearrangement joins TRBV11-2 to TRBJ1-2; TRBD1 matches 7 bases. The V segment lost 5 bases and the J segment 4 bases; nucleotides outside the gene matches: 4. The CDR3 is 13 amino acids. Germline loops: CDR1 SGHAT, CDR2 FQNNGV. The DNA for the CDR3 is TGTGCCAGCAGCCCTGGGACAGCCTATGGCTACACCTAC. It translates to CASSPGTAYGYTY.

This clonotype has at least ten counts. The chain couples TRBV7-2 to TRBJ2-7; D possibly corresponds to TRBD2 (6 bases). Germline V CDR1 and CDR2: SGHTA, FQGNSA. The CDR3 runs 14 residues. Trimming cost V 1 base and J 6 bases, with 13 bases left between them. This chain's CDR3 is CASSLGGLASEQYF. Written as DNA, the CDR3 is TGTGCCAGCAGCTTAGGGGGTCTAGCGAGCGAGCAGTACTTC.

This sequence joins TRBV12-5 and TRBJ2-1; D might be TRBD1 (5 bases). V lost 5 bases and J 5 bases, leaving 25 bases between the germline ends. Germline lookup yields CDR1 LGHNT and CDR2 FRNRAP. The CDR3 loop spans 18 amino acids. The CDR3 protein is CASGLLFTALGADNEQFF. The CDR3 DNA follows: TGTGCTAGTGGTCTCTTATTCACCGCCCTAGGGGCGGACAATGAGCAGTTCTTC.

The V gene is TRBV5-1, the J gene TRBJ2-3; D unresolved. Germline-derived CDR1 and CDR2 are SGHRS and YFSETQ. V was clipped by 6 bases and J by 1 base, with 9 bases between them. The CDR3 loop spans 13 amino acids. The CDR3 loop is CASIGSGTDTQYF. The CDR3 DNA sequence: TGCGCCAGCATCGGATCGGGCACAGATACGCAGTATTTT.

This clonotype was seen ten or more times. The V call is TRBV29-1, the J call TRBJ2-1; 11 bases map to TRBD2. Trimming removed 3 bases from V and 5 bases from J; junction bases left unmatched: 3. The CDR3 extends over 14 amino acids. In germline, CDR1 is SQVTM, CDR2 ANQGSEA. DNA of the CDR3: TGCAGCGTTGAGGGACTAGCGGCGAACAATGAGCAGTTCTTC. Protein product: CSVEGLAANNEQFF.

This clonotype came up many times. The chain links TRBV12-3 or TRBV12-4 to TRBJ2-3; 9 bases are shared with TRBD2. J was trimmed by 6 bases and V by 0 bases; bases with no gene match: 13. This CDR3 spans 18 amino acids. CDR3 protein: CASSLALVAGGPRDTQYF. For the CDR3, the DNA is TGTGCCAGCAGTTTAGCGCTGGTTGCGGGAGGGCCACGGGATACGCAGTATTTT.

This clonotype appeared many times. CDR3 protein: CASSSVTGRGTEAFF. CDR3 DNA: TGTGCCAGCAGTTCGGTGACAGGGAGGGGGACTGAAGCTTTCTTT. The V gene is TRBV28, the J gene TRBJ1-1; 7 bases map to TRBD1. The V and J ends lost 4 bases and 5 bases, in that order; junction bases with no gene match: 10. There are 15 residues in the CDR3. Germline CDR1 and CDR2: MDHEN and SYDVKM.

In its sample, this clonotype was seen many times. As DNA, the CDR3 is TGTGCCAGCAGTGAAGGGGGGGTTTTCTCACCCCTCCACTTT. This codes for CASSEGGVFSPLHF. The chain has TRBV6-1 and TRBJ1-6, with D maybe TRBD1 (5 bases). This CDR3 contains 14 residues. CDR1 is MNHNS and CDR2 is SASEGT in the germline V gene. V lost 1 base to trimming and J lost 10 bases, with 11 bases between them.

The gene calls are TRBV5-1 and TRBJ2-1; 8 positions match TRBD1. Looked up from germline, CDR1 is SGHRS and CDR2 is YFSETQ. The CDR3 totals 18 residues. J was trimmed by 3 bases and V by 3 bases; bases with no gene match: 14. CDR3 sequence: CASSSQGALLYVYNEQFF. The CDR3 DNA follows: TGCGCCAGCAGCTCCCAGGGGGCCCTCCTCTACGTCTACAATGAGCAGTTCTTC.

The J gene is TRBJ2-5, the V gene TRBV6-2 or TRBV6-3; D unclear. The CDR3 length is 16 residues. Trimming cost V 4 bases and J 5 bases, with 20 bases left between them. Germline CDR1 MNHEY, CDR2 SVGEGT. CDR3 sequence reads: CASSSTLAGFRETQYF. CDR3 nucleotides: TGTGCCAGCAGTTCCACCTTAGCTGGGTTTCGGGAGACCCAGTACTTC.

The chain uses TRBV28 and TRBJ2-5, with 10 bases fitting TRBD1. Germline V gene sequence: CDR1 MDHEN, CDR2 SYDVKM. The CDR3 covers 14 residues. V lost 6 bases to trimming and J lost 5 bases; unmatched junction nucleotides: 6. As DNA, the CDR3 is TGTGCCAGCAGGGGGACAGGGGAGAAGGAGACCCAGTACTTC. Its translation is CASRGTGEKETQYF.

This clonotype has just a few counts. The V and J genes are TRBV4-2 and TRBJ2-7; 8 bases are shared with TRBD2. Looked up from germline, CDR1 is LGHNA and CDR2 is YNFKEQ. The ends lost 4 bases at V and 2 bases at J; junction bases unmatched: 13. The CDR3 runs 17 residues. The CDR3 nucleotides read TGTGCCAGCAGCCCGCAGCTAGCGGGCCTACCTCCCTACGAGCAGTACTTC. The encoded protein is CASSPQLAGLPPYEQYF.

The table lists this clonotype with a count of one. The V and J genes are TRBV4-3 and TRBJ2-5; 9 bases align to TRBD1. Unmatched junction bases numbered 7, after V lost 1 base and J lost 1 base. The CDR3 runs 17 residues. The germline gives CDR1 LGHNA, CDR2 YSLEER. In nucleotides, the CDR3 is TGCGCCAGCAGCCAAGCGCTGTCGGGACAGGGCCAAGAGACCCAGTACTTC. This sequence encodes CASSQALSGQGQETQYF.

The chain employs TRBV7-9 and TRBJ2-5; D ambiguous. CDR1 and CDR2 from the germline V gene are SEHNR and FQNEAQ (reference sequence). V lost 4 bases and J 7 bases, leaving 13 bases between the germline ends. The CDR3 extends over 13 amino acids. CDR3 amino acids: CASSSGSIGTQYF. The CDR3 DNA reads as TGTGCCAGCAGCTCCGGGTCCATCGGGACCCAGTACTTC.

The chain has TRBV6-1 and TRBJ2-1, with 13 bases identical to TRBD2. Germline values: CDR1 MNHNS, CDR2 SASEGT. With V trimmed by 6 bases and J by 6 bases, 5 bases remained unmatched. This CDR3 comprises 15 residues. CDR3 region: CASRAGLAGSNEQFF. The CDR3 nucleotides read TGTGCCAGCAGGGCGGGACTAGCGGGGAGCAATGAGCAGTTCTTC.

This clonotype was recorded a few times. The chain carries TRBV7-8 and TRBJ1-3; D is unclear. CDR1 and CDR2 (germline): SGHVS, FQNEAQ. V was trimmed by 3 bases and J by 4 bases, leaving 25 bases between them. The CDR3 covers 19 residues. As DNA, the CDR3 is TGTGCCAGCAGCTTTTCGAACCCCCAAGGCTTTGCGTGGGGAAACACCATATATTTT. Translating gives CASSFSNPQGFAWGNTIYF.

The rearrangement links TRBV5-1 to TRBJ2-7, with D perhaps matching TRBD2 (5 bases). Trimming pared 1 base from V and 1 base from J, leaving 15 bases between. This CDR3 contains 16 residues. Germline CDR1 is SGHRS and CDR2 is YFSETQ. CDR3 amino acids: CASSLRPEGWSYEQYF. CDR3 nucleotides: TGCGCCAGCAGCTTGCGTCCTGAGGGTTGGTCCTACGAGCAGTACTTC.

The V and J genes are TRBV6-2 or TRBV6-3 and TRBJ2-1; D may correspond to TRBD1 or TRBD2 (5 bases each). CDR3 length: 15 residues. CDR1 and CDR2 from the germline V gene are MNHEY and SVGEGT. V lost 2 bases and J lost 8, with 16 bases in between. CDR3 amino acids: CASSYRWGTSYEQFF. DNA for the CDR3: TGTGCCAGCAGTTACAGGTGGGGGACCTCCTATGAGCAGTTCTTC.

This clonotype showed up many times. The CDR3 nucleotides are TGTGCCAGCAGACTGGAGGGCGGGGAGCTGTTTTTT. It is translated as CASRLEGGELFF. The rearrangement links TRBV4-2 to TRBJ2-2; TRBD2 might be the D (6 bases). Trimming pared 6 bases from V and 7 bases from J, leaving 9 bases between. Germline-derived CDR1 and CDR2 are LGHNA and YNFKEQ. The CDR3 contains 12 residues.